The clone carrying this TCR beta chain was recorded many times. Antigen unknown. Time point given: newly diagnosed GD, antithyroid drugs for less than 3 months. After RNA was extracted from PBMCs, the TCR library was made from it. This entry is derived from a study of regulatory T cells in long-lasting Graves disease. V lost 3 bases to trimming and J lost 5 bases, with 13 bases between them. The CDR3 consists of 13 residues. Germline V lookup: CDR1 GTSNPN, CDR2 SVGIG (reference sequence). Regarding the study as a whole: Newly diagnosed patients had higher TCR diversity than persistent Graves' patients did. TRBV28, TRBJ1-2 and TRBJ2-5 were favored in persistent disease.

HTBI primers from iRepertoire and Arm-PCR of CDR3 regions yielded the TCR beta libraries. TCRdb re-analysed the multiplex PCR reads in MiXCR, keeping a single row per CDR3 protein. This table holds 350,000 to 550,000 distinct CDR3 sequences, 13% to 15% found once. The sample also formed part of further work on T cells in Graves' hyperthyroidism and ophthalmopathy. That paper states: Uncontrolled infection, other autoimmune disease, pregnancy or lactation barred patients from enrollment.

The receptor comes from a woman aged 45 to 65 with Graves disease. The sample here was peripheral blood mononuclear cells (PBMCs), taken at new diagnosis, from a patient treated with antithyroid drugs. The chain uses TRBV30 and TRBJ1-2; possibly TRBD1 for D (6 bases). CDR3 in amino acids: CAWSRDRPYGYTF. Written as DNA, the CDR3 is TGTGCCTGGAGCCGAGACAGGCCTTATGGCTACACCTTC.